This TCR beta chain was captured in a study of T cell responses to AZD1222 COVID-19 vaccine. This table comes from immunoSEQ multiplex PCR, and its TCRdb copy is limited to in-frame clones, with some not included. Among approximately 82,000 clones, 92% were seen once, and the ten largest hold 3.1%. V lost 3 bases to trimming and J lost 8 bases; unmatched junction nucleotides: 16. From germline, CDR1 is SGHRS and CDR2 YFSETQ. The CDR3 contains 16 residues. The V call is TRBV5-1, the J call TRBJ1-2, with 7 bases that match TRBD1. The TCR was taken from an adult who received the AZD1222 COVID-19 vaccine. This specimen was peripheral blood, taken 28 days after the second AZD1222 dose. CDR3 in DNA: TGCGCCAGCAGCTCCTCCGTGGGACAGTCCCTCTGGGGCTACACCTTC. It specifies CASSSSVGQSLWGYTF.